This T cell receptor beta chain was documented in a study of Tregs in tolerant kidney transplant recipients. General observations from the study: The small number of patients limits these findings pending further validation.

Of note for this clone: Its antigen is as yet unknown.

Data came from immunoSEQ multiplex PCR; TCRdb stores just in-frame clones and leaves some out. The sample records about 78,000 clones, around 93% being singletons. There are 15 residues in the CDR3. Trimming left V 0 bases short and J 4 bases short, with 10 bases between. The germline CDR1 and CDR2 sequences are MNHEY and SVGAGI. This chain links TRBV6-5 with TRBJ1-5, with D maybe TRBD1 (5 bases). The source is a human donor who received a combined kidney and bone marrow transplant. This specimen consisted of Tregs from blood, obtained before the transplant. CDR3: CASSYSRGVNQPQHF. The DNA of the CDR3 is TGTGCCAGCAGTTACTCGAGGGGAGTGAATCAGCCCCAGCATTTT.